The rows below give T cell receptor beta chains drawn from one sample of a study of T cell responses to AZD1222 COVID-19 vaccine. The table came from immunoSEQ multiplex PCR; TCRdb's copy has only in-frame clones and leaves some out. This sample has about 120,000 clones, with around 85% found just once. Sequenced material: peripheral blood, taken on day 0 of AZD1222 vaccination. The origin of the receptors is an adult in good health. CDR3s include the opening cysteine and the closing phenylalanine or tryptophan. The order of the fields is CDR3 DNA, CDR3 protein, V gene, D gene, J gene. The D gene is left open where the match is weak.

TGTGCCAGTTCCAAGATGGATCAGGGGGCGAGGGAGAAACTGTTTTTT | CASSKMDQGAREKLFF | TRBV19 | TRBD1 | TRBJ1-4
TGCGCCAGCAGCCCTGGACAGGGGGCGAACTATGGCTACACCTTC | CASSPGQGANYGYTF | TRBV5-1 | TRBD1 | TRBJ1-2
TGCAGCGTTGAAGATGGGGGCGGAGGCTACACCTTC | CSVEDGGGGYTF | TRBV29-1 | - | TRBJ1-2
TGCGCCAGCAGCTTGGCGGGGGAGAACTATGGCTACACCTTC | CASSLAGENYGYTF | TRBV5-1 | - | TRBJ1-2
TGTGCCAGCAGCTTAGCAGATACGCAGTATTTT | CASSLADTQYF | TRBV13 | - | TRBJ2-3
TGTGCCAGCAGCCGTGACAGGGGGATCGGGGAGCTGTTTTTT | CASSRDRGIGELFF | TRBV2 | TRBD1 | TRBJ2-2
TGTGCCAGTAGTCATTGGGCTAGCGGCCAAGAGACCCAGTACTTC | CASSHWASGQETQYF | TRBV19 | TRBD2 | TRBJ2-5
TGCGCCAGCAGTGGCGGGGGTGGCAGGGGCTACGAGCAGTACTTC | CASSGGGGRGYEQYF | TRBV10-2 | - | TRBJ2-7
TGTGCCAGTCGGTCCTCGACTCCCCCAGATACGCAGTATTTT | CASRSSTPPDTQYF | TRBV19 | - | TRBJ2-3
TGTGCCAGCAGCCAAGAGAAACGGAGACAGTGGGGGGCCAACGTCCTGACTTTC | CASSQEKRRQWGANVLTF | TRBV3-1/TRBV3-2 | - | TRBJ2-6
TGCAGCGTTGGGCCCGATATCTCTGGAAACACCATATATTTT | CSVGPDISGNTIYF | TRBV29-1 | - | TRBJ1-3